The source of this TCR beta chain is a study of blood T cell repertoires in COVID-19. Whole-study context: The analysed material was cDNA or gDNA that came from T cells, B-cell-depleted T cells, or PBMCs.

CDR3 length equals 13 residues. Germline CDR1 and CDR2: LGHDT and YNNKEL (reference sequence). Germline trimming cut 7 bases from V and 1 base from J; bases unmatched to any gene: 3. This table comes from immunoSEQ multiplex PCR, and its TCRdb copy is limited to in-frame clones, with some not included. This repertoire shows 240,000 or so clones, 80% to 85% found once; its top ten account for around 3.4%. Sequencing was carried out using peripheral blood. The chain uses TRBV3-1 (or the pseudogene TRBV3-2) and TRBJ1-1; 7 nucleotides match TRBD1. The clonotype was recovered from a woman in her late teens or twenties with acute or convalescent COVID-19. The CDR3 DNA reads as TGTGCCAGCATAGGGGGCGCGAACACTGAAGCTTTCTTT. This translates into CASIGGANTEAFF.